This entry lists 9 T cell receptor beta chains sequenced from one sample in a study of blood T cell repertoires in COVID-19. Measured with immunoSEQ multiplex PCR; TCRdb has only the in-frame clones, and not every one. The profile shows tens of thousands of clones, 70% to 90% of them singletons. The sequenced material came from peripheral blood. These receptors all come from a man in his 70s with acute or convalescent COVID-19.

The chain is built from TRBV2 and TRBJ2-2, with a possible D match to TRBD2 (6 bases). CDR3 length equals 14 residues. The germline V gene has CDR1 SNHLY and CDR2 FYNNEI. The ends were cut back, 6 bases at V and 5 bases at J, with 13 bases in the middle. The CDR3 nucleotides read TGTGCCAGCAGCAGGGACTCGGGAACCGGGGAGCTGTTTTTT. Amino acid sequence: CASSRDSGTGELFF.

The rearrangement joins TRBV18 to TRBJ1-1; 8 positions match TRBD1. Germline CDR1 is KGHSH and CDR2 is LQKENI. V shed 6 bases and J 7 bases; nucleotides not matched to a gene: 4. The CDR3 totals 12 residues. The CDR3 DNA follows: TGTGCCAGCTCCCTAGACAGGGGTGAAGCTTTCTTT. Translated: CASSLDRGEAFF.

This clone was counted once. The V gene is TRBV7-3, the J gene TRBJ2-3; 8 nucleotides match TRBD2. The germline V gene encodes CDR1 SGHTA and CDR2 FQGTGA. V lost 4 bases and J lost 1; bases outside the gene matches: 13. CDR3 length: 18 amino acids. The CDR3 DNA is TGTGCCAGCAGCTCCAGGGGAGCGGGGCGGGGGGGCACAGATACGCAGTATTTT. Its translation is CASSSRGAGRGGTDTQYF.

The chain combines TRBV7-8 with TRBJ1-4; D not resolved. The CDR3 has 16 residues. Germline V gives CDR1 SGHVS, CDR2 FQNEAQ. The germline V and J ends were trimmed by 7 bases and 1 base, with 16 bases remaining between them. The CDR3 DNA reads TGTGCCAGCAACCGGTATCTAGGCGGAACTAATGAAAAACTGTTTTTT. It codes for CASNRYLGGTNEKLFF. Based on the CDR3 plus reference TRBV7-8 and TRBJ1-4, the full variable domain is GAGVSQSPRYKVAKRGQDVALRCDPISGHVSLFWYQQALGQGPEFLTYFQNEAQLDKSGLPSDRFFAERPEGSVSTLKIQRTQQEDSAVYLCASNRYLGGTNEKLFFGSGTQLSVL.

The chain joins TRBV7-3 to TRBJ2-7; D may be TRBD2 (5 bases). The germline V and J ends were trimmed by 4 bases and 0 bases, with 13 bases remaining between them. Germline values: CDR1 SGHTA, CDR2 FQGTGA. This CDR3 region has 15 residues. CDR3 amino acids: CASSSQDFGSYEQYF. In DNA form, the CDR3 reads TGTGCCAGCAGCTCCCAGGACTTCGGCTCCTACGAGCAGTACTTC.

This clone was counted between two and nine times. V is TRBV5-4 and J is TRBJ1-5; 11 nucleotides line up with TRBD1. This CDR3 comprises 15 residues. J was trimmed by 6 bases and V by 4 bases; bases with no gene match: 6. Germline assignment: CDR1 SGHNT and CDR2 YYREEE (reference sequence). The CDR3 region is CASSADRGLTQPQHF. DNA of the CDR3: TGTGCCAGCAGCGCGGACAGGGGGCTGACTCAGCCCCAGCATTTT.

The chain is built from TRBV7-8 and TRBJ1-2; TRBD1 matches at 8 bases. The CDR3 covers 14 residues. V was pared by 1 base and J by 5 bases, with 3 bases of the junction left unmatched. CDR1 is SGHVS, CDR2 FQNEAQ, per germline. The CDR3 protein is CASSLGTGKYGYTF. CDR3 coding DNA: TGTGCCAGCAGCTTAGGGACAGGGAAATATGGCTACACCTTC.

The chain uses TRBV5-1 and TRBJ1-5; 10 bases line up with TRBD1. CDR3 length equals 15 residues. Germline CDR1 SGHRS, CDR2 YFSETQ. V was pared by 3 bases and J by 6 bases, with 6 bases of the junction left unmatched. CDR3 in amino acids: CASSSGTGVTQPQHF. In DNA, the CDR3 is TGCGCCAGCAGCTCCGGGACAGGGGTGACTCAGCCCCAGCATTTT.

As DNA, the CDR3 is TGTGCCAGTAGTATCCCCCGGGACAGGGGCTATGGCTACACCTTC. This encodes CASSIPRDRGYGYTF. The V gene is TRBV19, the J gene TRBJ1-2, with TRBD1 matching 10 bases. The CDR3 runs to 15 residues. The germline V gene encodes CDR1 LNHDA and CDR2 SQIVND (reference sequence). V lost 3 bases to trimming and J lost 4 bases; unmatched junction nucleotides: 5.